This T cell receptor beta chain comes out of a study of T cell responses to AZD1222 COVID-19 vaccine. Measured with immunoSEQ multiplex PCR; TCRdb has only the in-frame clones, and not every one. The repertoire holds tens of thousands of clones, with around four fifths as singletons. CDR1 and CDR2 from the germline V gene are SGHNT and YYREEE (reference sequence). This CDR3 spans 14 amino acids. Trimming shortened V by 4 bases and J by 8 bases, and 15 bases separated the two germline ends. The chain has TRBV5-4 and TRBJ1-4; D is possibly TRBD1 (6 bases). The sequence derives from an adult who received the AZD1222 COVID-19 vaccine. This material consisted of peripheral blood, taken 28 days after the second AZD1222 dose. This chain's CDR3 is CASSRDRKGEKLFF. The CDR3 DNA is TGTGCCAGCAGCCGTGACAGGAAGGGGGAAAAACTGTTTTTT. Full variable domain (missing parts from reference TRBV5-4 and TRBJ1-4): ETGVTQSPTHLIKTRGQQVTLRCSSQSGHNTVSWYQQALGQGPQFIFQYYREEENGRGNFPPRFSGLQFPNYSSELNVNALELDDSALYLCASSRDRKGEKLFFGSGTQLSVL.